This TCR beta chain was retrieved from a study of early T cells in non-severe SARS-CoV-2 infection (dated by TCRdb to the early 2020s). Background on the whole study: TCR sequencing used bulk RNA from unsorted whole blood, so alpha and beta chains could not be paired.

The CDR3 goes from the cysteine to the phenylalanine over 16 residues. Only the CDR3 DNA stays, 48 bases, in frame from base 1. Germline trimming amounts to 3 bases on V and 7 bases on J, with 8 as the count of junction bases outside the gene matches. Taken from the germline V gene, the CDR1 and CDR2 loops are SGHTA and FQGNSA. At least ten counts were recorded for this clonotype. Its antigen has not been determined. No base qualities exist here, and no much larger clone lies one base off it. Libraries were prepared through 5' RACE. The run used a NextSeq 500. To correct for sequencing error and PCR bias, the TCR library protocol tagged individual cDNA molecules with unique molecular identifiers. Both TCR alpha and beta chains were sequenced, and tight co-correlation was observed between alpha and beta sequence abundances in each sample. The authors processed their data as follows. Decombinator V4 was used to annotate the V gene, J gene and CDR3 of the TCR sequences. TCRs were defined as expanded if a significant change between any two time points was detected under a Poisson model with p below 0.0001. TCR abundances were normalised to the total number of TCRs sequenced per sample and were expressed as counts per million. MAIT TCRs were defined by TRAV1-2 paired with TRAJ12, TRAJ20 or TRAJ33, and iNKT TCRs by TRAV10 paired with TRAJ18. VDJdb, accessed on 1 November 2021, was searched for TCRs annotated for CMV, EBV and SARS-CoV-2, and TCRs annotated for more than one antigen were excluded. The raw public reads went through TCRdb reprocessing: fastp at Q25, MiXCR clone calling, in-frame beta chains kept. Rows with one shared CDR3 protein collapse into an entry with the most common genes and DNA. It is TCRdb's table, rather than the study itself, that gives the V and J calls and clone size. The table for this sample lists over 30,000 distinct CDR3 sequences; about 5% of them were counted only once. The leading ten clones occupy 13% to 15% of the sample.

A case-control design nested within a healthcare worker cohort in London, UK, was used, with weekly nasopharyngeal swab PCR tests and blood sampling performed. Healthcare workers were recruited during the week of the UK lockdown, between 23 and 31 March 2020, and followed weekly for up to roughly 15 weeks. Overall results and qualifications from the work: VDJdb matching was skewed toward anti-spike CD8 responses, so virus-specific expansions were likely underestimated and private and CD4 specificities were missed.

The sequence was obtained from an adult who was a healthcare worker with PCR-confirmed SARS-CoV-2 infection or an uninfected control (not recorded which). Sequencing was done on a sample of whole blood. The rearranged segments are TRBV7-2 and TRBJ2-3, and 12 junctional nucleotides match TRBD1. The CDR3 region: CASSLAGTGGIHTQYF. The nucleotide sequence reads TGTGCCAGCAGCTTGGCCGGGACAGGGGGCATCCATACGCAGTATTTT. Reference TRBV7-2 and TRBJ2-3 genes cover what lies past the CDR3, so the full variable domain is GAGVSQSPSNKVTEKGKDVELRCDPISGHTALYWYRQSLGQGLEFLIYFQGNSAPDKSGLPSDRFSAERTGGSVSTLTIQRTQQEDSAVYLCASSLAGTGGIHTQYFGPGTRLTVL.